This TCR beta chain was recovered during a study of blood T cells in healthy people across ages. Then a second PCR, running roughly 7 to 11 cycles, was carried out with a sample-barcoded 5' primer and a J-beta primer mix. One entry per CDR3 protein, called by TCRdb with MiXCR from the 5' RACE reads. Of 650,000 or so distinct CDR3 sequences listed, over 40% are singletons. The CDR3 sequence is 14 residues long. V was shortened by 7 bases and J by 0 bases, with 13 bases between the two germline ends. Germline V gives CDR1 MNHNY, CDR2 SVGAGI (reference sequence). Each individual donor underwent a draw of 8.5 to 10 milliliters of peripheral blood.

The chain couples TRBV6-6 to TRBJ2-7, with D perhaps matching TRBD2 (5 bases). The sequencing sample was made of blood. The receptor's source is a woman older than 75 in good health. CDR3 loop: CASTNGGSSYEQYF. As DNA, the CDR3 is TGTGCCAGCACCAACGGAGGTAGCTCCTACGAGCAGTACTTC.